Below, one T cell receptor (beta chain) is given with its context. Its antigen remains unknown. The data are from a study of cytomegalovirus exposure and HLA in healthy donors. On the study more broadly: As an earlier analysis found, about 190 million T cells yielded about 120 million unique TCR beta sequences.

Study-wide results and limits: Presence/absence comparisons presumed near-even sequencing depth among donors. A missense DCLRE1C variant was associated with V- and J-gene trimming of TCR beta chains in a later analysis, and an independent cohort replicated the association.

The PCR used 60 Vbeta and 13 Jbeta primers. Here immunoSEQ multiplex PCR was the method, and the copy in TCRdb shows in-frame clones only, minus some. The sample lists approximately 170,000 clones, about three quarters seen once, with about 1.6% in the top ten. With V trimmed by 6 bases and J by 6 bases, 8 bases remained unmatched. CDR1 is MNHEY, CDR2 SVGAGI, per germline. The CDR3 has 15 residues. The source material was PBMCs. This sequence joins TRBV6-5 and TRBJ2-1, with 10 positions matching TRBD2. This TCR came from a girl under 18 in good health and CMV-seronegative. CDR3 in amino acids: CASRYTSGDANEQFF. CDR3 nucleotide sequence: TGTGCCAGCAGATACACTAGCGGGGACGCCAATGAGCAGTTCTTC.